This T cell receptor beta chain was recorded in a study of shared clonotypes between healthy human individuals. Within Nashville, Tennessee resided all donors, each a Caucasian adult. Germline V gene data show CDR1 as GTSNPN and CDR2 as SVGIG (reference sequence). Trimming took off 7 bases at V and 8 bases at J, with 26 bases between the two ends. The CDR3 runs to 15 residues. Notes on the study in general: Non-shared clonotypes had lower generation probabilities than clonotypes shared by all four sorted-subset donors.

The data were produced by immunoSEQ multiplex PCR, yet TCRdb's version contains in-frame clones alone and is incomplete. Here the sample spans 1 million to 1.2 million clones, 70% to 85% being singletons. As to this clone: The antigen remains undetermined.

The receptor's source is a man between 18 and 29 years old in good health. Some clones in this sample may be carry-over from other donors' samples. The sequenced sample consisted of memory CD4+ T cells from PBMCs. Regarding subset: CD45RA-negative fraction. The chain uses TRBV30 and TRBJ1-2; possibly TRBD1 for D (5 bases). The CDR3: CAFTIGTPVRRGYTF. The CDR3 nucleotides are TGTGCCTTTACAATCGGGACGCCCGTACGACGGGGCTACACCTTC.